This T cell receptor (beta chain) originates from a study of blood T cell repertoires in COVID-19. About the study: Samples representing acute and convalescent COVID-19 were sourced from the United States, Italy and Spain. From T cells, B-cell-depleted T cells, or PBMCs came the material, which was cDNA or gDNA.

Looked up from germline, CDR1 is MNHEY and CDR2 is SVGEGT. CDR3 length: 16 amino acids. V shed 6 bases and J shed 3 bases, with 18 bases lying between them. This clone was seen just once. Original processing methods: Reference gene primer amplification gave nucleated cell count estimates. Using immunoSEQ multiplex PCR, the repertoire was profiled, and TCRdb retains in-frame clones only, with some absent. That table furnishes V, J and clone size, whereas the DNA furnished D and trimming. This table holds 200,000 to 300,000 clones, almost 90% found once. The chain uses TRBV6-2 or TRBV6-3 and TRBJ1-5; D is unclear. The material sequenced was peripheral blood. The sequence came from a man older than 75 with acute or convalescent COVID-19. The CDR3 is CASSSGAGLNNQPQHF. CDR3 coding DNA: TGTGCCAGCAGCTCCGGTGCTGGGCTCAACAATCAGCCCCAGCATTTT.